What follows is one T cell receptor beta chain and its context. These data belong to a study of cytomegalovirus exposure and HLA in healthy donors. Donors had nominal health at sampling but likely had unrecorded immune exposures. The CDR3 loop spans 14 amino acids. The germline V gene encodes CDR1 SNHLY and CDR2 FYNNEI. V shed 3 bases and J shed 1 base, with 7 bases lying between them. The PCR used 60 Vbeta and 13 Jbeta primers. Produced via immunoSEQ multiplex PCR; TCRdb's table is partial and in-frame only. The sample lists 150,000 to 200,000 clones; 87% were seen once. The TCR originated in a boy younger than 10 in good health and CMV-seronegative. The sequenced sample consisted of PBMCs. The chain is built from TRBV2 and TRBJ2-1; maybe TRBD1 (5 bases). Here the CDR3 DNA reads TGTGCCAGCAGTGATCAGGGATCCTACAATGAGCAGTTCTTC. Protein product: CASSDQGSYNEQFF.